What follows are 30 T cell receptor beta chains derived from one specimen sequenced in a study of OX40 agonist ivuxolimab in advanced cancers. Generated by immunoSEQ multiplex PCR, the TCRdb table keeps only in-frame clones and is missing some. The sample records 78,000 or so clones, about 90% being singletons. This specimen consisted of CD4+ or CD8+ T cells sorted from blood, obtained in a trial of the OX40 agonist ivuxolimab. The source of these receptors is an adult with an advanced solid tumor such as melanoma, head and neck, liver or kidney cancer.

V and J are TRBV30 and TRBJ1-1; D is uncertain. The V gene lost 2 bases and the J gene lost 1 base, with 20 bases spanning the gap. Germline V lookup: CDR1 GTSNPN, CDR2 SVGIG (reference sequence). The CDR3 length is 17 residues. The CDR3 reads CAWSFGRLGNPNTEAFF. The CDR3 DNA sequence: TGTGCCTGGAGTTTCGGAAGGCTAGGGAATCCGAACACTGAAGCTTTCTTT.

V gene TRBV5-5 combines with J gene TRBJ1-2; no definite D call. V was pared by 5 bases and J by 1 base, with 9 bases between. This CDR3 has 13 amino acids. Germline V gene lookup returns CDR1 SGHKS and CDR2 YYEKEE (reference sequence). CDR3 nucleotides: TGTGCCAGCAGTCCTGACGTTAACTATGGCTACACCTTC. This codes for CASSPDVNYGYTF.

The V call is TRBV7-9, the J call TRBJ2-1; 7 bases fit TRBD2. The germline gives CDR1 SEHNR, CDR2 FQNEAQ (reference sequence). This CDR3 spans 13 amino acids. V shed 5 bases, J shed 9 bases, and the junction held 7 bases outside the gene matches. CDR3 protein: CASSHNPSGEQFF. In nucleotides, the CDR3 is TGTGCCAGCAGCCATAACCCTAGCGGTGAGCAGTTCTTC. Supplemented by reference TRBV7-9 and TRBJ2-1, the full variable domain reads DTGVSQNPRHKITKRGQNVTFRCDPISEHNRLYWYRQTLGQGPEFLTYFQNEAQLEKSRLLSDRFSAERPKGSFSTLEIQRTEQGDSAMYLCASSHNPSGEQFFGPGTRLTVL.

The chain joins TRBV29-1 to TRBJ2-1; TRBD1 agrees at 8 bases. Looked up from germline, CDR1 is SQVTM and CDR2 is ANQGSEA. CDR3 length: 15 amino acids. The V and J ends lost 5 bases and 8 bases, in that order; junction bases with no gene match: 14. As DNA, the CDR3 is TGCAGCGTTTCACTTCAGGGGGCTGGTGGCGATGAGCAGTTCTTC. This gives the protein CSVSLQGAGGDEQFF.

V usage is TRBV5-1 and J usage is TRBJ2-5; 10 nucleotides agree with TRBD2. Germline CDR1 and CDR2: SGHRS and YFSETQ. The CDR3 extends over 16 amino acids. The V gene end was trimmed by 4 bases and the J gene end by 6 bases; junction bases not matched to a gene: 12. CDR3 sequence (DNA): TGCGCCAGCAGCCTAGGGCTAGCGGGAGTCGGGAAGACCCAGTACTTC. Translation gives CASSLGLAGVGKTQYF.

The V call is TRBV11-3, the J call TRBJ1-1, with D unclear. The V gene lost 1 base and the J gene lost 0 bases, with 3 bases spanning the gap. CDR3 length equals 13 residues. Looked up from germline, CDR1 is SGHNT and CDR2 is YENEEA. The CDR3 region is CASSLVMNTEAFF. CDR3 in DNA: TGTGCCAGCAGCTTAGTAATGAACACTGAAGCTTTCTTT.

The chain carries TRBV15 and TRBJ1-6; TRBD1 matches 9 bases. After removal of 7 bases from V and 8 bases from J, the junction contained 15 bases not matched to a gene. The CDR3 loop spans 17 amino acids. Germline lookup yields CDR1 LNHNV and CDR2 YYDKDF (reference sequence). CDR3 DNA: TGTGCCACCACCATCCTACTTCCGGGACAGGGTTATTCACCCCTCCACTTT. Encoded protein: CATTILLPGQGYSPLHF.

This rearrangement joins TRBV6-1 to TRBJ2-1, with a possible D match to TRBD1 (6 bases). The CDR3 extends over 15 amino acids. V shed 7 bases and J shed 0 bases, with 13 bases lying between them. Germline V lookup: CDR1 MNHNS, CDR2 SASEGT. CDR3 amino acids: CASTKQGNSYNEQFF. The CDR3 DNA sequence: TGTGCCAGCACCAAACAGGGTAACTCCTACAATGAGCAGTTCTTC.

The rearrangement joins TRBV27 to TRBJ1-1; tentatively, D is TRBD1 (6 bases). Trimming took off 4 bases at V and 0 bases at J, with 15 bases between the two ends. Germline values: CDR1 MNHEY, CDR2 SMNVEV (reference sequence). The CDR3 contains 16 residues. CDR3 residues: CASSSLNRDMNTEAFF. The CDR3 DNA sequence: TGTGCCAGCAGTTCCCTAAATAGGGACATGAACACTGAAGCTTTCTTT.

The V and J genes are TRBV6-1 and TRBJ1-3; 7 bases are shared with TRBD1. From germline, CDR1 is MNHNS and CDR2 SASEGT. The trim removed 6 bases at V and 4 bases at J, leaving 6 bases unmatched. The CDR3 covers 14 residues. The CDR3 DNA is TGTGCCAGCAGCCGGGACAGAGGAGGAAACACCATATATTTT. The encoded protein is CASSRDRGGNTIYF.

The gene calls are TRBV7-9 and TRBJ1-5; D perhaps matches TRBD1 (5 bases). This CDR3 comprises 14 residues. Between the trimmed V and J ends, which lost 5 bases and 6 bases, there was a span of 14 bases. The germline CDR1 and CDR2 sequences are SEHNR and FQNEAQ (reference sequence). The CDR3 region is CASSPAGRSQPQHF. For the CDR3, the DNA is TGTGCCAGCAGCCCGGCGGGGCGAAGTCAGCCCCAGCATTTT.

In DNA form, the CDR3 reads TGTGCCAGCAGTGAAAGCAGGGACTTCACTGAAGCTTTCTTT. Translated, it gives CASSESRDFTEAFF. The chain has TRBV2 and TRBJ1-1; D possibly corresponds to TRBD1 (5 bases). This CDR3 spans 14 amino acids. The V gene's germline CDR1 is SNHLY and CDR2 FYNNEI. The V gene lost 2 bases and the J gene lost 4 bases, with 11 bases spanning the gap.

V and J are TRBV6-4 and TRBJ1-5; 7 nucleotides match TRBD1. This CDR3 region has 16 residues. V lost 5 bases, J lost 0 bases, and 7 bases stayed unmatched. CDR1 is MRHNA, CDR2 SNTAGT, per germline. DNA for the CDR3: TGTGCCAGCAGTTACAGGGGCCTGAATAGCAATCAGCCCCAGCATTTT. This sequence encodes CASSYRGLNSNQPQHF.

V gene TRBV5-1 combines with J gene TRBJ2-7; 12 bases are shared with TRBD2. V trimming: 0 bases; J trimming: 4 bases; junction bases outside the gene matches: 5. Germline values: CDR1 SGHRS, CDR2 YFSETQ. This CDR3 spans 16 amino acids. The CDR3 region has the DNA TGCGCCAGCAGCTTGGCCCCTAGCGGGGGGGCTTACGAGCAGTACTTC. Protein product: CASSLAPSGGAYEQYF. Filled out from reference TRBV5-1 and TRBJ2-7, the complete variable domain reads KAGVTQTPRYLIKTRGQQVTLSCSPISGHRSVSWYQQTPGQGLQFLFEYFSETQRNKGNFPGRFSGRQFSNSRSEMNVSTLELGDSALYLCASSLAPSGGAYEQYFGPGTRLTVT.

The genes are TRBV7-2 and TRBJ1-6; 9 bases map to TRBD1. Trimming took 2 bases from V and 10 from J; bases not matched to a gene: 6. CDR3 length: 15 residues. Germline values: CDR1 SGHTA, CDR2 FQGNSA. DNA of the CDR3: TGTGCCAGCAGCTTAATGGGACAGGGCGGCTCACCCCTCCACTTT. This sequence encodes CASSLMGQGGSPLHF.

This chain joins TRBV7-6 and TRBJ1-3; D call uncertain. The germline gives CDR1 SGHVS, CDR2 FNYEAQ. V was pared by 5 bases and J by 0 bases, with 11 bases between. This CDR3 has 15 residues. The CDR3 spells CASSPGWASGNTIYF. CDR3 nucleotide sequence: TGTGCCAGCAGCCCCGGGTGGGCCTCTGGAAACACCATATATTTT.

This clone was detected only a few times. The chain couples TRBV10-3 to TRBJ2-7; the match to TRBD1 covers 7 bases. Germline CDR1 ENHRY, CDR2 SYGVKD. V lost 9 bases, J lost 5 bases, and 4 bases stayed unmatched. The CDR3 spans 11 residues. This CDR3 reads CAIGRGNEQYF. The CDR3 coding sequence is TGTGCCATAGGCAGGGGGAACGAGCAGTACTTC.

This chain joins TRBV11-2 and TRBJ2-1, with 10 nucleotides matching TRBD2. V was clipped by 6 bases and J by 4 bases; unmatched bases: 3. Germline loops: CDR1 SGHAT, CDR2 FQNNGV. This CDR3 has 14 residues. This CDR3 is CASSLAGEYNEQFF. In DNA form, the CDR3 reads TGTGCCAGCAGTCTAGCGGGGGAGTACAATGAGCAGTTCTTC.

The chain combines TRBV28 with TRBJ1-1; maybe TRBD1 (5 bases). Between the trimmed V and J ends, which lost 7 bases and 3 bases, there was a span of 24 bases. The CDR3 is made up of 17 amino acids. CDR1 MDHEN and CDR2 SYDVKM come from the germline V gene. The CDR3 nucleotides are TGTGCCAGCACCCCCTTATCGCTCTTGGGGCGGCACACTGAAGCTTTCTTT. Translation: CASTPLSLLGRHTEAFF.

This clone was detected once. V is TRBV28 and J is TRBJ1-5; D not resolved. The CDR3 has 12 amino acids. From germline, CDR1 is MDHEN and CDR2 SYDVKM. Trimming shortened V by 5 bases and J by 9 bases, and 11 bases separated the two germline ends. CDR3 sequence (DNA): TGTGCCAGCAGTCTCAGGTTTCGGCCCCAGCATTTT. It translates to CASSLRFRPQHF.

J is TRBJ2-1 and V is TRBV7-8; 15 bases line up with TRBD2. Germline assignment: CDR1 SGHVS and CDR2 FQNEAQ. Trimming took 0 bases from V and 9 from J; bases not matched to a gene: 15. The CDR3 has 20 residues. CDR3 loop: CASSLAVTGLAGGLKSEQFF. Written as DNA, the CDR3 is TGTGCCAGCAGCTTAGCGGTCACGGGACTAGCGGGAGGCCTCAAGAGTGAGCAGTTCTTC.

V usage is TRBV5-4 and J usage is TRBJ2-5; TRBD2 might be the D (6 bases). The CDR3 is made up of 14 amino acids. The V and J ends lost 5 bases and 4 bases respectively, with 15 bases between them. Germline lookup yields CDR1 SGHNT and CDR2 YYREEE (reference sequence). The CDR3 DNA sequence: TGTGCCAGCAGATCCTACGAGGAGGGAGAGACCCAGTACTTC. It translates to CASRSYEEGETQYF.

V is TRBV5-4 and J is TRBJ2-5, with TRBD2 matching over 9 bases. V trimming: 3 bases; J trimming: 5 bases; junction bases outside the gene matches: 8. The germline V gene encodes CDR1 SGHNT and CDR2 YYREEE (reference sequence). The CDR3 covers 15 residues. The CDR3 sequence: CASSSGSGRRETQYF. The CDR3 nucleotides are TGTGCCAGCAGCTCTGGGAGCGGGAGGAGGGAGACCCAGTACTTC.

The chain has TRBV5-1 and TRBJ2-3; possibly TRBD2 for D (5 bases). Germline V gives CDR1 SGHRS, CDR2 YFSETQ. Trimming stripped 1 base from V and 2 bases from J, with 11 bases between. The CDR3 is 15 amino acids. This chain's CDR3 is CASSLSPGNTDTQYF. CDR3 coding DNA: TGCGCCAGCAGCTTGAGTCCGGGGAACACAGATACGCAGTATTTT.

This chain connects TRBV29-1 to TRBJ2-7; D is ambiguous. This CDR3 has 11 residues. Trimming removed 4 bases from V and 5 bases from J, with 9 bases in between. Germline V CDR1 and CDR2: SQVTM, ANQGSEA. The CDR3 here is CSVASVDEQYF. CDR3 DNA: TGCAGCGTTGCTTCAGTAGACGAGCAGTACTTC.

The rearrangement joins TRBV5-4 to TRBJ1-1, with 10 bases lining up with TRBD1. J was trimmed by 3 bases and V by 4 bases; bases with no gene match: 9. Germline assignment: CDR1 SGHNT and CDR2 YYREEE (reference sequence). The CDR3 loop spans 16 amino acids. The CDR3: CASSDRGQGAYTEAFF. CDR3 in DNA: TGTGCCAGCAGCGACAGGGGGCAAGGGGCGTACACTGAAGCTTTCTTT.

The chain uses TRBV5-4 and TRBJ2-7; 7 positions agree with TRBD2. The CDR3 loop spans 14 amino acids. V lost 6 bases to trimming and J lost 1 base; unmatched junction nucleotides: 7. Germline V gene data show CDR1 as SGHNT and CDR2 as YYREEE (reference sequence). For the CDR3, the DNA is TGTGCCAGCACCGAGACTAGCAATTCCTACGAGCAGTACTTC. This translates into CASTETSNSYEQYF.

This chain links TRBV19 with TRBJ1-2, with D uncertain. This CDR3 has 14 amino acids. Germline CDR1 is LNHDA and CDR2 is SQIVND (reference sequence). Trimming cost V 1 base and J 8 bases, with 14 bases left between them. The CDR3, as DNA: TGTGCCAGTAGTATAGCGGCAGGCCCTAGGGGCTACACCTTC. Translated: CASSIAAGPRGYTF.

The chain combines TRBV5-1 with TRBJ1-2, with D uncertain. Germline assignment: CDR1 SGHRS and CDR2 YFSETQ. The CDR3 length is 16 residues. Trimming cost V 0 bases and J 2 bases, with 14 bases left between them. The CDR3 protein is CASSLAGGEGNYGYTF. CDR3 DNA sequence: TGCGCCAGCAGCTTGGCCGGTGGGGAGGGAAACTATGGCTACACCTTC.

The rearrangement uses TRBV7-2 and TRBJ2-7, with D perhaps TRBD1 or TRBD2 (6 bases each). This CDR3 comprises 14 residues. Per the germline V gene, CDR1 is SGHTA and CDR2 is FQGNSA. The V and J ends lost 5 bases and 6 bases respectively, with 17 bases between them. CDR3 nucleotides: TGTGCCAGCAGCCCCCGGACCGGAGGGGGCGAGCAGTACTTC. Residues: CASSPRTGGGEQYF.